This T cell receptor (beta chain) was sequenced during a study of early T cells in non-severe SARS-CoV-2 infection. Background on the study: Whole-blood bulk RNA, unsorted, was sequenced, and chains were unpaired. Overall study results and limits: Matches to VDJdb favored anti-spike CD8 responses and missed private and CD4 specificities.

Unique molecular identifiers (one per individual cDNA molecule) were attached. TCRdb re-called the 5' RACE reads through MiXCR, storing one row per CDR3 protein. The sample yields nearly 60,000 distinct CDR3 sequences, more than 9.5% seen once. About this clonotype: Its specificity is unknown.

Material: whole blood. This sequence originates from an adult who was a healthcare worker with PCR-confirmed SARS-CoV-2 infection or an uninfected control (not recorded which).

The CDR3 sequence is CASSPRPGNTIYF. The CDR3 DNA is TGTGCCAGTAGTCCCCGGCCTGGAAACACCATATATTTT. The rearrangement uses TRBV19 and TRBJ1-3, with no clear D. V dropped 5 bases and J dropped 2 bases, with 7 bases sitting between them. CDR3 length equals 13 residues. From germline, CDR1 is LNHDA and CDR2 SQIVND (reference sequence).